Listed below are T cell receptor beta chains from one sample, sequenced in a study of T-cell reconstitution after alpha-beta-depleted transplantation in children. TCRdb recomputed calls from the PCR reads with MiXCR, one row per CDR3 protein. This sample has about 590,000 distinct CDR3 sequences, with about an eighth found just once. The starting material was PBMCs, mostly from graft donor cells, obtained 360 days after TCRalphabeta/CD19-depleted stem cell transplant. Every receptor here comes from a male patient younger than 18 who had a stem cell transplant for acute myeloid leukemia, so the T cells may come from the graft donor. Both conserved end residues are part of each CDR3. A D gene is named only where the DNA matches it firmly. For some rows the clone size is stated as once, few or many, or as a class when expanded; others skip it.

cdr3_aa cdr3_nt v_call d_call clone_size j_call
CASRAGGEKLFF TGTGCCAGCCGGGCAGGGGGCGAAAAACTGTTTTTT TRBV7-9 TRBD1 few TRBJ1-4
CASGDYYEQYF TGTGCCAGCGGTGACTACTACGAGCAGTACTTC TRBV11-2 - - TRBJ2-7
CASRPSGRVREQYF TGTGCCAGCAGACCTAGCGGGAGGGTGCGAGAGCAGTACTTC TRBV28 TRBD2 few TRBJ2-7
CASSYSDNYGYTF TGTGCCAGCAGTTACTCAGATAACTATGGCTACACCTTC TRBV6-5 - few TRBJ1-2
CASRPPDRRRKSYEQYF TGTGCCAGCAGGCCCCCGGACAGGCGCCGAAAATCCTACGAGCAGTACTTC TRBV28 TRBD1 - TRBJ2-7
CASSPPTGIGEQYF TGTGCCAGCAGCCCCCCGACAGGTATTGGCGAGCAGTACTTC TRBV3-1 - - TRBJ2-7
CSVALAGVRGSYEQYF TGCAGCGTTGCACTAGCTGGGGTACGGGGCTCCTACGAGCAGTACTTC TRBV29-1 - few TRBJ2-7
CASSYSPRPNEQFF TGTGCCAGCAGTTACTCCCCCAGGCCCAATGAGCAGTTCTTC TRBV6-2/TRBV6-3 - many TRBJ2-1
CASIGRAISNEQFF TGTGCCAGCATAGGGAGGGCCATCAGCAATGAGCAGTTCTTC TRBV7-2 TRBD2 few TRBJ2-1
CASNRVLGLSTDTQYF TGTGCCAGCAACAGAGTCCTGGGACTAAGCACAGATACGCAGTATTTT TRBV6-2/TRBV6-3 TRBD2 many TRBJ2-3
CASSFPGTSGRAGNEQFF TGTGCCAGCAGTTTTCCCGGGACTAGCGGGAGGGCCGGCAATGAGCAGTTCTTC TRBV12-3/TRBV12-4 TRBD2 many TRBJ2-1
CSARSRDFSYEQYF TGCAGTGCTCGATCCCGGGACTTCTCCTACGAGCAGTACTTC TRBV20-1 - many TRBJ2-7
CASSTYGGRTDTQYF TGTGCCAGCAGTACATACGGGGGGCGCACAGATACGCAGTATTTT TRBV28 - - TRBJ2-3
CSASLSSTGTDTQYF TGCAGTGCTAGCTTATCATCAACAGGCACAGATACGCAGTATTTT TRBV20-1 - many TRBJ2-3
CSVEEAQGFTEAFF TGCAGCGTTGAAGAAGCGCAGGGGTTCACTGAAGCTTTCTTT TRBV29-1 - - TRBJ1-1
CSVAGRANYGYTF TGCAGCGTTGCGGGCAGGGCTAACTATGGCTACACCTTC TRBV29-1 - - TRBJ1-2
CASSVGGGGPGETQYF TGTGCCAGCAGCGTAGGAGGGGGAGGGCCGGGAGAGACCCAGTACTTC TRBV9 - - TRBJ2-5
CASSPQFDSYNEQFF TGTGCCAGCAGCCCCCAGTTTGATTCCTACAATGAGCAGTTCTTC TRBV14 - few TRBJ2-1
CASSLGFLLAGEDTQYF TGTGCCAGCAGTTTAGGATTTTTACTAGCGGGAGAAGATACGCAGTATTTT TRBV12-3/TRBV12-4 TRBD2 many TRBJ2-3
CASNSGTGTDISGNTIYF TGTGCCAGCAACTCCGGGACAGGGACGGACATCTCTGGAAACACCATATATTTT TRBV28 TRBD1 many TRBJ1-3
CATSERQGADTQYF TGTGCCACCAGTGAACGGCAGGGGGCAGATACGCAGTATTTT TRBV24-1 TRBD1 - TRBJ2-3
CASSLVWREVYNEQFF TGTGCCAGCAGCTTAGTTTGGCGGGAGGTATACAATGAGCAGTTCTTC TRBV7-8 TRBD2 - TRBJ2-1
CASSITGTGVYEQYF TGTGCCAGCAGTATCACCGGGACAGGGGTCTACGAGCAGTACTTC TRBV25-1 TRBD1 once TRBJ2-7
CAISRGTRSSYEQYF TGTGCCATCAGTCGAGGGACACGATCTTCCTACGAGCAGTACTTC TRBV28 - many TRBJ2-7